The T cell receptor (beta chain) described here comes from a study of T cell repertoires in ileal Crohn's disease. About the research overall: Surgery for a complication: stricturing in around 60%, penetrating in about 39%. Study conclusions and caveats: High-frequency clones were more common in sorted CD8 than CD4 cells.

Of note for this clone: No antigen is known for it.

Assay used: immunoSEQ multiplex PCR; TCRdb lists only in-frame clones, some missing. Among thousands of clones listed, about 81% were seen once. The CDR3 runs 15 residues. CDR1 and CDR2 (germline): MNHEY, SVGAGI. The V and J ends lost 6 bases and 2 bases respectively, with 17 bases between them. This receptor was identified in an adult with Crohn's disease. The sample comprised ileal tissue. The chain couples TRBV6-5 to TRBJ2-7; D possibly corresponds to TRBD1 (6 bases). CDR3: CASSKRQADPYEQYF. The DNA for the CDR3 is TGTGCCAGCAGCAAGAGACAGGCCGACCCCTACGAGCAGTACTTC.